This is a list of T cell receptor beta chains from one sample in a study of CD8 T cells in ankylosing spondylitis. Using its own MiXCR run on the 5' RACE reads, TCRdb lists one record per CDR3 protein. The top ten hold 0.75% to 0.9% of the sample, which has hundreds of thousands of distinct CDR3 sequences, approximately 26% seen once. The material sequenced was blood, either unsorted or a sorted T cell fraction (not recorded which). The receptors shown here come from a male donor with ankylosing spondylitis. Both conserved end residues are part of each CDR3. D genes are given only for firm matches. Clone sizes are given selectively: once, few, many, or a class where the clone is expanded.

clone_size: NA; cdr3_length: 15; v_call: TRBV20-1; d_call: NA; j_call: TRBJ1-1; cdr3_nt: TGCAGTGCTAGGAACCCCCTGCCGGTGAACACTGAAGCTTTCTTT; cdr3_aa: CSARNPLPVNTEAFF
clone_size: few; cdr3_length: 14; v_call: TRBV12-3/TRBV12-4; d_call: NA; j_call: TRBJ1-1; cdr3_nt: TGTGCCAGCAGCACCGGAACAGGGAGGGCTGAAGCTTTCTTT; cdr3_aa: CASSTGTGRAEAFF
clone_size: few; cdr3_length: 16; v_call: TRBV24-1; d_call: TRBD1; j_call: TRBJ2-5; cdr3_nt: TGTGCCACCAGTGACTTGCATGACAGGGCGCAGGAGACCCAGTACTTC; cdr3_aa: CATSDLHDRAQETQYF
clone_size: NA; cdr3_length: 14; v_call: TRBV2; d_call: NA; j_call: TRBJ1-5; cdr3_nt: TGTGCCACCACCCAACAGGGCGGCAATCAGCCCCAGCATTTT; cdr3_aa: CATTQQGGNQPQHF
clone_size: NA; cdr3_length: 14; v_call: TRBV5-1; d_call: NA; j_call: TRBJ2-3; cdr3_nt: TGCGCCAGCAGCTTGGTCAAAGGCACAGATACGCAGTATTTT; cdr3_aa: CASSLVKGTDTQYF
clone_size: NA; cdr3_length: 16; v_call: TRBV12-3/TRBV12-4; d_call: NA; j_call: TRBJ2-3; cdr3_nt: TGTGCCAGCAGCCCACATGTTTCGACTAGCACAGATACGCAGTATTTT; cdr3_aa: CASSPHVSTSTDTQYF
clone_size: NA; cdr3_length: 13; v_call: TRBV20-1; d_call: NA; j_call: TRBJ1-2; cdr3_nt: TGCAGTGCTAGAGACCCCGCGGGGGCTGGCTACACCTTC; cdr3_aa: CSARDPAGAGYTF
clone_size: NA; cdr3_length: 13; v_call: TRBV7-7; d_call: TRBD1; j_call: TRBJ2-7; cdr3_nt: TGTGCCAGCAGCTCCGGGACAGGGGCCGAGCAGTACTTC; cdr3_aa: CASSSGTGAEQYF
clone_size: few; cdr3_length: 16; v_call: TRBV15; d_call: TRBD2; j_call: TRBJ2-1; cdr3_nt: TGTGCCACCAGCAGAGTCGGGAGGGCCACTTACAATGAGCAGTTCTTC; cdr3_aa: CATSRVGRATYNEQFF
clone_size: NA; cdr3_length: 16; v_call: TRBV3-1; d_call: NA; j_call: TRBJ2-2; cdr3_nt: TGTGCCAGCAGCCAAGTCTCCCCCAGGGGGGACGGGGAGCTGTTTTTT; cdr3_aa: CASSQVSPRGDGELFF
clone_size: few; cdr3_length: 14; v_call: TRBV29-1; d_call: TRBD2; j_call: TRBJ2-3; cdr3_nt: TGCAGCGCCCGGACTAGCGTACTCACAGATACGCAGTATTTT; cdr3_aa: CSARTSVLTDTQYF
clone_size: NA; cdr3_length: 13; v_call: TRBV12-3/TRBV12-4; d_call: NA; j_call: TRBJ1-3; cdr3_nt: TGTGCCAGCAGGAGAATCTCTGGAAACACCATATATTTT; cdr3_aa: CASRRISGNTIYF
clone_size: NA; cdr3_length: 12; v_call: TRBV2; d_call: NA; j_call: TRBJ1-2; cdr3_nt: TGTGCCAGCACCTACAGGGTGCCGGGCTACACCTTC; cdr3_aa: CASTYRVPGYTF
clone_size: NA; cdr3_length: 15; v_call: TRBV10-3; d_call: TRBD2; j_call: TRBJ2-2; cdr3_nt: TGTGCCATTAGCGGGAGACCTCGGGGCACCGGGGAGCTGTTTTTT; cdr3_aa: CAISGRPRGTGELFF
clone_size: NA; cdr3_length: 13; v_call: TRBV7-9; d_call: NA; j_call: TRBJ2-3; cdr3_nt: TGTGCCAGCAGCTCTGGGACCCCAGATACGCAGTATTTT; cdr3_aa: CASSSGTPDTQYF
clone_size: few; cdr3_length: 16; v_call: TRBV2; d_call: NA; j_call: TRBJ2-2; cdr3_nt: TGTGCCAGCAGTGAGGGTAGCGGCGCGAACACCGGGGAGCTGTTTTTT; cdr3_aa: CASSEGSGANTGELFF
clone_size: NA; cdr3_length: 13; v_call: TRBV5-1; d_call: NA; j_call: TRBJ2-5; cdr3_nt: TGCGCCAGCAGCTCGGCGGGGAAAGAGACCCAGTACTTC; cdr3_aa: CASSSAGKETQYF
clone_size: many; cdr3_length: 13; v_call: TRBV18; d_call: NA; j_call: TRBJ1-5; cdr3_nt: TGTGCCAGCAGCCCAGGTTCCAATCAGCCCCAGCATTTT; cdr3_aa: CASSPGSNQPQHF
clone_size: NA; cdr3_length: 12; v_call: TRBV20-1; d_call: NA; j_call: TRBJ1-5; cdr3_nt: TGCAGTGCTAGGGTCCGAAATCAGCCCCAGCATTTT; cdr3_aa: CSARVRNQPQHF
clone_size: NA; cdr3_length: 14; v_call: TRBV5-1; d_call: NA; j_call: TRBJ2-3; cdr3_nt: TGCGCCAGCAGTCAGCCCGGGACGGCAGATACGCAGTATTTT; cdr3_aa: CASSQPGTADTQYF
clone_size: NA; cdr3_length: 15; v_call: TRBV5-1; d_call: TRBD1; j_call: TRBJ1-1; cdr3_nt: TGCGCCAGCAGCAATTCCGGGACAGGGCACACTGAAGCTTTCTTT; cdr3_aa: CASSNSGTGHTEAFF
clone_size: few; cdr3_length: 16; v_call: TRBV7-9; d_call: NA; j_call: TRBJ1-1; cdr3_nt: TGTGCCAGCAGCTTAGAACCGAGGGGAAGGAACACTGAAGCTTTCTTT; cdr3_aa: CASSLEPRGRNTEAFF
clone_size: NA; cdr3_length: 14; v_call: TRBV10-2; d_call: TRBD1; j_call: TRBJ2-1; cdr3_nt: TGCGCCAACTCCGGGACAGGAGAACTCAATGAGCAGTTCTTC; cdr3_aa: CANSGTGELNEQFF
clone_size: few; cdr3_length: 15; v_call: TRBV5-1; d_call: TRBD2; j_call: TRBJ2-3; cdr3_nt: TGCGCCAGCAGCGGAACTAGCGGGACAGCCGATACGCAGTATTTT; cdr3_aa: CASSGTSGTADTQYF
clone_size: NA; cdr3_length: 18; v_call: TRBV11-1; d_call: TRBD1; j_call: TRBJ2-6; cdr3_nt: TGTGCCAGCAGCTTAACACAGGGGTATAGCTCTGGGGCCAACGTCCTGACTTTC; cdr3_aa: CASSLTQGYSSGANVLTF
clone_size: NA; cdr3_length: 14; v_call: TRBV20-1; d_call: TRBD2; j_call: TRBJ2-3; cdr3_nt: TGCAGTGCCGTTTTTAGCGGGGGGGGGCATACGCAGTATTTT; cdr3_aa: CSAVFSGGGHTQYF
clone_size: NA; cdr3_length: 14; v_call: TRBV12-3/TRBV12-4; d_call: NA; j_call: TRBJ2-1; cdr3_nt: TGTGCCAGCAGTTTGAGTCGGCCGAACAATGAGCAGTTCTTC; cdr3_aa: CASSLSRPNNEQFF
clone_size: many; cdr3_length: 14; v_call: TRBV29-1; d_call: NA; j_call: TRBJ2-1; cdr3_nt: TGCAGCGTTGAATCCGGCGACTATAGAAATGAGCAGTTCTTC; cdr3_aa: CSVESGDYRNEQFF
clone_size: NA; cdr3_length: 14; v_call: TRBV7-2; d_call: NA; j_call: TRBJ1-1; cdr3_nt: TGTGCCAGCAGAAAGAGGGGGTTGGGCACTGAAGCTTTCTTT; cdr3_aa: CASRKRGLGTEAFF
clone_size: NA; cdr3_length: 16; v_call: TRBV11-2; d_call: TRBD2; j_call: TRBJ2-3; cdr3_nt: TGTGCCAGCAGCTCGAGACTAGCGGGGCATAGGGATACGCAGTATTTT; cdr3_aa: CASSSRLAGHRDTQYF
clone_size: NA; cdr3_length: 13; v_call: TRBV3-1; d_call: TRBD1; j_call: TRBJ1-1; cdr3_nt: TGTGCCAGCAGCCGGGGACAGGGGACTGAAGCTTTCTTT; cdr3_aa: CASSRGQGTEAFF
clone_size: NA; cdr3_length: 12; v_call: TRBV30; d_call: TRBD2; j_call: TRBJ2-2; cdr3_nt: TGTGCCCGGGGACTAGCGGGAGGGGAGCTGTTTTTT; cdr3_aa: CARGLAGGELFF
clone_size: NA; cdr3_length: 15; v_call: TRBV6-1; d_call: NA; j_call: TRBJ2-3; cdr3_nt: TGTGCCAGCAAACATCGGGCACCCGGCACAGATACGCAGTATTTT; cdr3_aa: CASKHRAPGTDTQYF
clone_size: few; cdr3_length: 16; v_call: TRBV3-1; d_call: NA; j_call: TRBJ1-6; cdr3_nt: TGTGCCAGCAGCCAAGTGCGGACAGCTCGGGATTCACCCCTCCACTTT; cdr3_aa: CASSQVRTARDSPLHF
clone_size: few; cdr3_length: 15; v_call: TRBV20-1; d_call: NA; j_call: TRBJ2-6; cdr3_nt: TGCAGTGCTAGAGATGGGCCCTCTGGGGCCAACGTCCTGACTTTC; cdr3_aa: CSARDGPSGANVLTF
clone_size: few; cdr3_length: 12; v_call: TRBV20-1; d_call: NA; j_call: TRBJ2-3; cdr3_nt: TGCAGTGCTAGAGGGCGCTCAGATACGCAGTATTTT; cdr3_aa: CSARGRSDTQYF
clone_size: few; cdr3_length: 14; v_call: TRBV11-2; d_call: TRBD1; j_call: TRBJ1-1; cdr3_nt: TGTGCCAGCAGCCCGGGACAGGATCCCACTGAAGCTTTCTTT; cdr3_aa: CASSPGQDPTEAFF
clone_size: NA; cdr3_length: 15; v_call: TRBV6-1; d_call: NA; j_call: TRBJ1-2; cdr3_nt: TGTGCCAGCACCCCGAGGGACGGGCAGAACTATGGCTACACCTTC; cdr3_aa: CASTPRDGQNYGYTF
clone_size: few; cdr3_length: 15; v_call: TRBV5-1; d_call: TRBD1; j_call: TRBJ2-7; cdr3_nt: TGCGCCAGCAGCTTGGTTGGGACAGGGGCCTACGAGCAGTACTTC; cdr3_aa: CASSLVGTGAYEQYF
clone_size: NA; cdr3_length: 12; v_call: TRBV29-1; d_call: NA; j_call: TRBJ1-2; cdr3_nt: TGCAGCGTTACCGGGACGGGCTATGGCTACACCTTC; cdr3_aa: CSVTGTGYGYTF
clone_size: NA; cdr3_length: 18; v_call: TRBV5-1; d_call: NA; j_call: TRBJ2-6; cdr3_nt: TGCGCCAGCAGCTTGGCCTTTCTCGGGCTCTCTGGGGCCAACGTCCTGACTTTC; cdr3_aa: CASSLAFLGLSGANVLTF
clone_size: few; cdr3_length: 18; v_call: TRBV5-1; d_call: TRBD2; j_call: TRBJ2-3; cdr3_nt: TGCGCCAGCAGCTTGGGTGGACTAGCGGGAGGTTCCACAGATACGCAGTATTTT; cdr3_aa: CASSLGGLAGGSTDTQYF
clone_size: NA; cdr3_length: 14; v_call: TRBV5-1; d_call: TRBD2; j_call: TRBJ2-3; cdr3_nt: TGCGCCAGCAGCTTGAGGGAGGGGCCAGATACGCAGTATTTT; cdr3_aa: CASSLREGPDTQYF
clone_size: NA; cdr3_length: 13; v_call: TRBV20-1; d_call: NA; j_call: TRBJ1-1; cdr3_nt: TGCAGTGGTCAATTAGGGATGAACACTGAAGCTTTCTTT; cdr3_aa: CSGQLGMNTEAFF
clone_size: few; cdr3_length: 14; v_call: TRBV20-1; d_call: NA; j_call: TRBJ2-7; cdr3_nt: TGCAGTGCTAGACGGACTTCCTACTCCTACGAGCAGTACTTC; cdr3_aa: CSARRTSYSYEQYF
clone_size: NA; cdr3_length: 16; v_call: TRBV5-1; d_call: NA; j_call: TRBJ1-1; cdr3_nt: TGCGCCAGCAGCCCAGGATGGGCGGGAAAGAACACTGAAGCTTTCTTT; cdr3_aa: CASSPGWAGKNTEAFF
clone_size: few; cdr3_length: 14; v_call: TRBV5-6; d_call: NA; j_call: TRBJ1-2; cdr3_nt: TGTGCCAGCAGCCCGGGACCGCCGTCGGGGGGCTACACCTTC; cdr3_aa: CASSPGPPSGGYTF
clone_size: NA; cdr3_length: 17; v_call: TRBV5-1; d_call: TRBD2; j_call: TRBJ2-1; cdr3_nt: TGCGCCAGCAGCTTGGCCAAACTAGCGGACTCCTACAATGAGCAGTTCTTC; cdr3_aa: CASSLAKLADSYNEQFF
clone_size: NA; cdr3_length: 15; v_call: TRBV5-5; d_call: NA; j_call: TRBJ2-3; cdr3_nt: TGTGCCAGCAGCTTGCAGACCAAGCGGACGGATACGCAGTATTTT; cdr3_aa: CASSLQTKRTDTQYF
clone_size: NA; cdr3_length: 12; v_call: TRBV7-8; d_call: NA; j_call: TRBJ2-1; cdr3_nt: TGTGCCAGCAGCTTAGCGGAGAATGAGCAGTTCTTC; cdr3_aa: CASSLAENEQFF
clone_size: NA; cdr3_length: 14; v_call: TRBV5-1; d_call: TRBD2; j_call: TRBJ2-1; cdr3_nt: TGCGCCAGCAGCTCCGGACTAGCGTCGGATGAGCAGTTCTTC; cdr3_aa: CASSSGLASDEQFF
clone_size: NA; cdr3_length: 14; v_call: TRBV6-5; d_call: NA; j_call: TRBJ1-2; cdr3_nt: TGTGCCAGCAGTTACGGGCAGGATAACTATGGCTACACCTTC; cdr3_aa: CASSYGQDNYGYTF
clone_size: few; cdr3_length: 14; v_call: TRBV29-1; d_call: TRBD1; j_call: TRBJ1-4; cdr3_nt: TGCAGCGTTCGGCCCACAGGGGCTAATGAAAAACTGTTTTTT; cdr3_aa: CSVRPTGANEKLFF
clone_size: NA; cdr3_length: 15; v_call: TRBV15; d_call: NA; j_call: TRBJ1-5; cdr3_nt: TGTGCCACCAGCAGAGATCCGCTGGGGGGGCAGCCCCAGCATTTT; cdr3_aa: CATSRDPLGGQPQHF